The T cell receptor (beta chain) under discussion was sequenced for a study of CD8 T cells in ankylosing spondylitis. Findings and limits, study-wide: Apparently characteristic of ankylosing spondylitis blood was a TCR beta motif (eight highly homologous variants). Disease-associated clones were reportedly significantly overrepresented in matched ankylosing spondylitis synovial fluid. Earlier literature documents some of the motif variants in reactive arthritis synovial fluid and blood. Disease-linked clones bore a CD8+ phenotype and were relatively rare in peripheral blood.

This clonotype was counted many times. The antigen is undetermined. CDR3 length: 15 residues. CDR1 is LGHDT and CDR2 is YNNKEL in the germline V gene (reference sequence). Trimming stripped 0 bases from V and 4 bases from J, with 10 bases between. With molecular barcodes, quantitative 5'-RACE was used to make the TCR beta libraries. TCRdb recomputed calls from the 5' RACE reads with MiXCR, one row per CDR3 protein. This sample has around 430,000 distinct CDR3 sequences; 17% occur once, and the top ten carry under 1.2%. The TCR originated in a male donor with ankylosing spondylitis. The chain has TRBV3-1 and TRBJ2-1, with D unresolved. The source material was blood, either unsorted or a sorted T cell fraction (not recorded which). CDR3: CASSQETALYNEQFF. The CDR3 coding sequence is TGTGCCAGCAGCCAAGAAACAGCTCTTTACAATGAGCAGTTCTTC.